This is a list of T cell receptor beta chains from one sample in a study of blood T cell repertoires in COVID-19. Profiled with immunoSEQ multiplex PCR; TCRdb holds only in-frame clones, not every one. The sample contains about 49,000 clones, about 85% of which appear only once. Specimen: peripheral blood. The source is a human donor in a cohort sampled during active COVID-19. Both conserved end residues are part of each CDR3. The D gene is left open where the match is weak. Size is stated for part of the rows, as once, few or many counts, or as a class when the clone is expanded.

j_call clone_size d_call v_call cdr3_aa cdr3_nt
TRBJ2-2 few TRBD2 TRBV7-2 CASSSRPVSGRAAGELFF TGTGCCAGCAGCTCCCGCCCCGTTAGCGGGAGGGCTGCCGGGGAGCTGTTTTTT
TRBJ1-1 once NA TRBV7-6 CASSSGRTEAFF TGTGCCAGCAGCTCGGGTCGCACTGAAGCTTTCTTT
TRBJ2-2 once NA TRBV2 CASKGVGTGRELFF TGTGCCAGCAAGGGGGTGGGGACGGGCAGGGAGCTGTTTTTT
TRBJ1-4 NA NA TRBV7-9 CASSLGGSGANEKLFF TGTGCCAGCAGCTTAGGAGGTTCGGGGGCTAATGAAAAACTGTTTTTT
TRBJ2-3 NA TRBD2 TRBV19 CASSTLTSGYTDTQYF TGTGCCAGTAGTACACTGACTAGCGGGTACACAGATACGCAGTATTTT
TRBJ2-7 NA TRBD2 TRBV5-1 CASSYGTSGGYEQYF TGCGCCAGCAGCTATGGGACTAGCGGGGGCTACGAGCAGTACTTC
TRBJ2-3 NA NA TRBV18 CASSLQWGGTDTQYF TGTGCCAGCTCACTTCAATGGGGGGGCACAGATACGCAGTATTTT
TRBJ1-1 NA TRBD1 TRBV30 CAWRGQGRTEAFF TGTGCCTGGAGGGGACAGGGGCGCACTGAAGCTTTCTTT
TRBJ1-5 NA NA TRBV24-1 CATQGWSNQPQHF TGTGCCACCCAGGGGTGGTCGAATCAGCCCCAGCATTTT
TRBJ2-3 NA NA TRBV12-3/TRBV12-4 CASSLARTDTQYF TGTGCCAGCAGCTTAGCTAGAACAGATACGCAGTATTTT
TRBJ2-7 NA NA TRBV30 CAWSVDRGYHEQYF TGTGCCTGGAGTGTAGATCGGGGGTACCACGAGCAGTACTTC
TRBJ2-1 NA NA TRBV19 CASTVLGSGLKQFF TGTGCCAGTACGGTGCTTGGGTCAGGGTTGAAGCAGTTCTTC
TRBJ2-6 NA NA TRBV3-1/TRBV3-2 CASSQYTGSGGGSGANVLTF TGTGCCAGCAGCCAATATACAGGGTCGGGTGGGGGCTCTGGGGCCAACGTCCTGACTTTC
TRBJ2-5 NA TRBD1 TRBV5-1 CASSLGQGWETQYF TGCGCCAGCAGCTTGGGACAGGGATGGGAGACCCAGTACTTC
TRBJ1-2 NA NA TRBV7-9 CASSLAAIPQGGYTF TGTGCCAGCAGCTTAGCCGCCATCCCGCAGGGTGGCTACACCTTC
TRBJ2-3 NA NA TRBV18 CASSLRTDTDTQYF TGTGCCAGCTCACTTCGGACAGACACAGATACGCAGTATTTT
TRBJ2-7 NA TRBD2 TRBV30 CAWRASSGGLPYEQYF TGTGCCTGGAGGGCCTCTAGCGGGGGGCTTCCCTACGAGCAGTACTTC
TRBJ1-1 NA NA TRBV5-1 CASSSHGTKQNTEAFF TGCGCCAGCAGCTCTCACGGGACAAAACAGAACACTGAAGCTTTCTTT
TRBJ2-7 NA NA TRBV5-1 CASRGGTTTYEQYF TGCGCCAGCAGGGGGGGGACAACGACCTACGAGCAGTACTTC
TRBJ1-1 NA TRBD1 TRBV28 CASRGDRGLSEAFF TGTGCCAGCAGGGGCGATAGGGGGCTTTCTGAAGCTTTCTTT
TRBJ2-7 NA TRBD2 TRBV5-1 CASSFLAGRTGLAGEQYF TGCGCCAGCAGCTTTTTGGCGGGACGGACAGGACTAGCGGGGGAGCAGTACTTC
TRBJ2-5 NA TRBD2 TRBV4-3 CASSQMGLAGETQYF TGCGCCAGCAGCCAAATGGGACTAGCGGGGGAGACCCAGTACTTC
TRBJ2-3 NA NA TRBV7-7 CASSPGGAGADTQYF TGTGCCAGCAGCCCGGGGGGCGCAGGGGCAGATACGCAGTATTTT
TRBJ2-1 NA NA TRBV29-1 CSVRGGGGYNEQFF TGCAGCGTTCGCGGGGGCGGAGGGTACAATGAGCAGTTCTTC
TRBJ2-1 NA NA TRBV28 CASRQGGDNEQFF TGTGCCAGCCGGCAAGGGGGGGACAATGAGCAGTTCTTC
TRBJ1-1 NA NA TRBV2 CASRREENTEAFF TGTGCCAGCAGGCGCGAGGAAAACACTGAAGCTTTCTTT
TRBJ2-3 NA NA TRBV6-5 CASSYLGSLTDTQYF TGTGCCAGCAGTTACCTCGGGAGTCTCACAGATACGCAGTATTTT
TRBJ2-3 NA TRBD2 TRBV5-1 CASSLASGRLSDTQYF TGCGCCAGCAGCCTAGCTAGCGGGAGGTTGTCAGATACGCAGTATTTT
TRBJ2-2 once NA TRBV29-1 CSVAGSTAGELFF TGCAGCGTTGCCGGGAGCACCGCCGGGGAGCTGTTTTTT
TRBJ2-7 once TRBD2 TRBV9 CASSVVAGAPGEQYF TGTGCCAGCAGCGTAGTGGCGGGAGCCCCCGGCGAGCAGTACTTC
TRBJ2-1 NA TRBD1 TRBV6-6 CASRPDRGVSYEQFF TGTGCCAGCAGGCCCGACAGGGGGGTATCTTATGAGCAGTTCTTC